This TCR beta chain was sequenced during a study of T-cell memory formation after mild COVID-19. The sample holds many counts of this clonotype. The antigen is undetermined. Study results and limitations: Balance between CD4 and CD8 was seen in clones contracting day 15 to 85, and a CD4+ lean was seen in later expanders.

TCRdb processed the 5' RACE reads anew with MiXCR; each CDR3 protein has one entry. The sample contains 25,000 or so distinct CDR3 sequences, around 7.2% of which appear only once. The sequence came from an adult woman who had mild COVID-19 (a few samples of this study predate the infection). Cell type and time point are not known. Sequenced sample: PBMCs or a T cell subset sorted from them (not recorded which).

CDR3 in amino acids: CASSLQGLGNQPQHF. CDR3 nucleotide sequence: TGTGCCAGCAGTTTACAGGGGCTTGGGAATCAGCCCCAGCATTTT. The chain is built from TRBV12-3 or TRBV12-4 and TRBJ1-5; possible D gene TRBD1, 6 bases. The length of the CDR3 is 15 residues. V was shortened by 2 bases and J by 4 bases, with 12 bases between the two germline ends.